This T cell receptor (beta chain) is drawn from a study of blood T cells in healthy people across ages. On this clonotype itself: Its specificity is not known.

Samples each yielded at least 5 micrograms of total RNA. Study-level results: Possibly, changes in expanded clonotypes were confounded because donor CMV status was unknown.

V lost 0 bases and J lost 8; bases outside the gene matches: 10. Germline V lookup: CDR1 LGHNA, CDR2 YSLEER. The CDR3 sequence is 16 residues long. Then a second PCR, running about 6 to 12 cycles, was carried out with a sample-barcoded 5' primer and a J-beta primer mix. Carrying 12 random nucleotides, a template-switch adaptor labeled each individual cDNA molecule. One entry per CDR3 protein, called by TCRdb with MiXCR from the 5' RACE reads. Seen here are some 690,000 distinct CDR3 sequences, over 20% observed once, and the top ten hold around a fifth. The TCR comes from a man aged 70-80 years in good health. Specimen: blood. The chain uses TRBV4-3 and TRBJ2-1; 7 bases are shared with TRBD2. The CDR3: CASSQEVPGLIDEQFF. As DNA, the CDR3 is TGCGCCAGCAGCCAAGAAGTACCGGGACTAATCGATGAGCAGTTCTTC.